This is a list of T cell receptor beta chains from one sample in a study of blood T cells in healthy people across ages. TCRdb processed the 5' RACE reads anew with MiXCR; each CDR3 protein has one entry. The sample contains around 1,000,000 distinct CDR3 sequences, around 27% of which appear only once. The same data also went into a second study, on T cells of mothers and their children.

Material: blood. These receptors all stem from a girl aged 2 to 9 in good health. Each CDR3 is given with its conserved first and last residue. A D gene is named only where the DNA matches it firmly. Clone size is shown for a subset of rows, as once, few, many or a class of expanded clone.

D gene: NA
clone size: few
J gene: TRBJ2-5
V gene: TRBV3-1
CDR3 protein: CASSQGIVDYQETQYF
CDR3 DNA: TGTGCCAGCAGCCAAGGGATAGTCGATTACCAAGAGACCCAGTACTTC

D gene: NA
clone size: many
J gene: TRBJ2-6
V gene: TRBV14
CDR3 protein: CASSVSSGANVLTF
CDR3 DNA: TGTGCCAGCAGTGTAAGCTCTGGGGCCAACGTCCTGACTTTC

D gene: TRBD2
clone size: many
J gene: TRBJ2-3
V gene: TRBV20-1
CDR3 protein: CSAKDRAGGLTDTQYF
CDR3 DNA: TGCAGTGCTAAGGACCGGGCGGGGGGATTGACAGATACGCAGTATTTT

D gene: NA
clone size: once
J gene: TRBJ1-2
V gene: TRBV7-8
CDR3 protein: CASRPAALLIYGYTF
CDR3 DNA: TGTGCCAGCAGGCCGGCGGCACTCCTCATATATGGCTACACCTTC

D gene: NA
clone size: few
J gene: TRBJ2-1
V gene: TRBV7-8
CDR3 protein: CASSLGGAHNEQFF
CDR3 DNA: TGTGCCAGCAGCTTAGGCGGCGCCCACAATGAGCAGTTCTTC

D gene: TRBD2
clone size: few
J gene: TRBJ2-1
V gene: TRBV27
CDR3 protein: CASSYTGGLYNEQFF
CDR3 DNA: TGTGCCAGCAGTTATACGGGGGGGCTTTACAATGAGCAGTTCTTC

D gene: NA
clone size: few
J gene: TRBJ1-5
V gene: TRBV20-1
CDR3 protein: CSARRGTIDQPQHF
CDR3 DNA: TGCAGTGCTAGGAGGGGGACCATTGATCAGCCCCAGCATTTT

D gene: NA
clone size: NA
J gene: TRBJ2-2
V gene: TRBV5-1
CDR3 protein: CASSGGGQDNTGELFF
CDR3 DNA: TGCGCCAGCAGCGGGGGGGGACAGGACAACACCGGGGAGCTGTTTTTT

D gene: NA
clone size: NA
J gene: TRBJ2-3
V gene: TRBV4-1
CDR3 protein: CASSQVKDLKDTQYF
CDR3 DNA: TGCGCCAGCAGCCAAGTGAAAGATCTAAAAGATACGCAGTATTTT

D gene: TRBD1
clone size: few
J gene: TRBJ1-4
V gene: TRBV12-3/TRBV12-4
CDR3 protein: CASSSIRTGSEKLFF
CDR3 DNA: TGTGCCAGCAGTTCAATTCGGACAGGGAGTGAAAAACTGTTTTTT

D gene: TRBD2
clone size: NA
J gene: TRBJ2-3
V gene: TRBV12-3/TRBV12-4
CDR3 protein: CASSLGLDGDTQYF
CDR3 DNA: TGTGCCAGCAGTTTGGGACTAGACGGCGATACGCAGTATTTT

D gene: TRBD2
clone size: once
J gene: TRBJ2-2
V gene: TRBV4-1
CDR3 protein: CASSQGVRGRAQYTGELFF
CDR3 DNA: TGCGCCAGCAGCCAAGGGGTTCGCGGGAGGGCCCAGTACACCGGGGAGCTGTTTTTT

D gene: NA
clone size: few
J gene: TRBJ2-7
V gene: TRBV28
CDR3 protein: CASYPFEGGAHEQYF
CDR3 DNA: TGTGCCAGCTATCCATTCGAGGGGGGGGCGCACGAGCAGTACTTC

D gene: TRBD1
clone size: NA
J gene: TRBJ1-5
V gene: TRBV15
CDR3 protein: CATSRGQGAKPQHF
CDR3 DNA: TGTGCCACCAGCAGAGGACAGGGGGCGAAGCCCCAGCATTTT

D gene: NA
clone size: NA
J gene: TRBJ2-4
V gene: TRBV27
CDR3 protein: CASSLLGPMDIQYF
CDR3 DNA: TGTGCCAGCAGTTTATTGGGGCCTATGGACATTCAGTACTTC

D gene: NA
clone size: few
J gene: TRBJ1-2
V gene: TRBV4-1
CDR3 protein: CASSQEEGAGGYTF
CDR3 DNA: TGCGCCAGCAGCCAAGAGGAAGGAGCGGGAGGCTACACCTTC

D gene: TRBD2
clone size: few
J gene: TRBJ2-5
V gene: TRBV28
CDR3 protein: CASRIAGGIQETQYF
CDR3 DNA: TGTGCCAGCAGAATAGCGGGAGGGATCCAAGAGACCCAGTACTTC

D gene: NA
clone size: NA
J gene: TRBJ2-1
V gene: TRBV3-1
CDR3 protein: CASSQYGGPREEQFF
CDR3 DNA: TGTGCCAGCAGCCAGTACGGGGGGCCGCGAGAAGAGCAGTTCTTC

D gene: NA
clone size: few
J gene: TRBJ2-2
V gene: TRBV5-1
CDR3 protein: CASTSQEGGELFF
CDR3 DNA: TGCGCCAGCACCTCACAGGAAGGCGGGGAGCTGTTTTTT

D gene: NA
clone size: NA
J gene: TRBJ2-1
V gene: TRBV7-9
CDR3 protein: CASSLGGFDDEQFF
CDR3 DNA: TGTGCCAGCAGCTTAGGGGGCTTTGACGATGAGCAGTTCTTC

D gene: NA
clone size: few
J gene: TRBJ2-5
V gene: TRBV4-1
CDR3 protein: CASSQPGGQVEFF
CDR3 DNA: TGCGCCAGCAGCCAACCCGGAGGGCAGGTAGAGTTCTTC

D gene: TRBD1
clone size: few
J gene: TRBJ2-5
V gene: TRBV7-3
CDR3 protein: CASSLLTGGFQETQYF
CDR3 DNA: TGTGCCAGCAGCTTACTGACAGGGGGTTTCCAAGAGACCCAGTACTTC

D gene: NA
clone size: few
J gene: TRBJ2-1
V gene: TRBV29-1
CDR3 protein: CSVREGDEQFF
CDR3 DNA: TGCAGCGTACGGGAAGGCGATGAGCAGTTCTTC

D gene: NA
clone size: NA
J gene: TRBJ2-5
V gene: TRBV6-1
CDR3 protein: CARGRDIGEQYF
CDR3 DNA: TGTGCCAGGGGCCGGGACATCGGGGAGCAGTACTTC

D gene: NA
clone size: few
J gene: TRBJ2-7
V gene: TRBV21-1
CDR3 protein: CASDTWWGRKTFYEQYF
CDR3 DNA: TGTGCCAGCGATACTTGGTGGGGACGAAAAACTTTTTACGAGCAGTACTTC

D gene: NA
clone size: NA
J gene: TRBJ2-7
V gene: TRBV6-1
CDR3 protein: CASSGTSEWKEQYF
CDR3 DNA: TGTGCCAGCAGTGGGACTTCGGAATGGAAAGAGCAGTACTTC

D gene: NA
clone size: NA
J gene: TRBJ1-5
V gene: TRBV12-3/TRBV12-4
CDR3 protein: CASSPNRAQPQHF
CDR3 DNA: TGTGCCAGCAGTCCCAACAGGGCCCAGCCCCAGCATTTT

D gene: NA
clone size: few
J gene: TRBJ1-2
V gene: TRBV5-1
CDR3 protein: CASSLEFGGEAYGYTF
CDR3 DNA: TGCGCCAGCAGCTTGGAGTTTGGAGGGGAGGCTTATGGCTACACCTTC

D gene: TRBD1
clone size: NA
J gene: TRBJ2-3
V gene: TRBV28
CDR3 protein: CASRPRTGVQIGTDTQYF
CDR3 DNA: TGTGCCAGCAGGCCTAGGACAGGGGTACAGATTGGCACAGATACGCAGTATTTT

D gene: TRBD1
clone size: few
J gene: TRBJ1-3
V gene: TRBV15
CDR3 protein: CATRMTGTGNTIYF
CDR3 DNA: TGTGCCACCAGGATGACAGGGACTGGAAACACCATATATTTT

D gene: NA
clone size: few
J gene: TRBJ2-3
V gene: TRBV28
CDR3 protein: CASSLSFDTQYF
CDR3 DNA: TGTGCCAGCAGTCTCTCGTTTGATACGCAGTATTTT

D gene: NA
clone size: few
J gene: TRBJ2-1
V gene: TRBV29-1
CDR3 protein: CSVSPLTREQFF
CDR3 DNA: TGCAGCGTTTCTCCTCTGACTCGGGAGCAGTTCTTC

D gene: TRBD1
clone size: NA
J gene: TRBJ1-4
V gene: TRBV4-1
CDR3 protein: CASSQGRQGDRKLFF
CDR3 DNA: TGCGCCAGCAGCCAAGGGAGACAGGGTGATCGAAAACTGTTTTTT

D gene: NA
clone size: NA
J gene: TRBJ2-5
V gene: TRBV20-1
CDR3 protein: CSARPYLGGKTGETQYF
CDR3 DNA: TGCAGTGCTAGACCCTACCTGGGGGGCAAAACAGGGGAGACCCAGTACTTC

D gene: NA
clone size: few
J gene: TRBJ2-4
V gene: TRBV20-1
CDR3 protein: CSARDIDIQYF
CDR3 DNA: TGCAGTGCTAGAGATATCGACATTCAGTACTTC

D gene: TRBD1
clone size: few
J gene: TRBJ1-1
V gene: TRBV7-2
CDR3 protein: CASRRQGSNTEAFF
CDR3 DNA: TGTGCCAGCAGACGACAGGGCTCGAACACTGAAGCTTTCTTT

D gene: TRBD2
clone size: NA
J gene: TRBJ2-3
V gene: TRBV7-8
CDR3 protein: CASSQISGRGGKYF
CDR3 DNA: TGTGCCAGCAGCCAGATTAGCGGGAGGGGAGGAAAGTATTTT

D gene: NA
clone size: few
J gene: TRBJ2-5
V gene: TRBV5-1
CDR3 protein: CASSLTTGDSAKTQYF
CDR3 DNA: TGCGCCAGCAGCCTTACTACGGGGGATTCGGCAAAGACCCAGTACTTC

D gene: NA
clone size: NA
J gene: TRBJ1-1
V gene: TRBV3-1
CDR3 protein: CASSQADYEAFF
CDR3 DNA: TGTGCCAGCAGCCAGGCGGATTATGAAGCTTTCTTT

D gene: TRBD1
clone size: NA
J gene: TRBJ2-7
V gene: TRBV7-2
CDR3 protein: CASSLVGTGASYEQYF
CDR3 DNA: TGTGCCAGCAGCTTAGTTGGGACAGGGGCGTCCTACGAGCAGTACTTC

D gene: NA
clone size: NA
J gene: TRBJ2-7
V gene: TRBV2
CDR3 protein: CASSSFDGGNIYEQYF
CDR3 DNA: TGTGCCAGCAGCTCATTCGACGGTGGTAATATCTACGAGCAGTACTTC

D gene: NA
clone size: few
J gene: TRBJ2-7
V gene: TRBV6-6
CDR3 protein: CASSYAAGYEQYF
CDR3 DNA: TGTGCCAGCAGTTACGCGGCAGGGTACGAGCAGTACTTC

D gene: NA
clone size: NA
J gene: TRBJ1-1
V gene: TRBV10-3
CDR3 protein: CAISAKGTEAFF
CDR3 DNA: TGTGCCATCAGTGCTAAAGGCACTGAAGCTTTCTTT

D gene: NA
clone size: NA
J gene: TRBJ1-6
V gene: TRBV9
CDR3 protein: CASSERLNSPLHF
CDR3 DNA: TGTGCCAGCAGCGAACGGTTGAATTCACCCCTCCACTTT

D gene: NA
clone size: NA
J gene: TRBJ1-2
V gene: TRBV12-3/TRBV12-4
CDR3 protein: CASSRGTFPGYTF
CDR3 DNA: TGTGCCAGCAGCCGCGGGACATTCCCTGGCTACACCTTC

D gene: NA
clone size: NA
J gene: TRBJ2-3
V gene: TRBV12-3/TRBV12-4
CDR3 protein: CASSLVLGNTDTQYF
CDR3 DNA: TGTGCCAGCAGTTTAGTTCTAGGTAATACGGATACGCAGTATTTT

D gene: NA
clone size: NA
J gene: TRBJ2-5
V gene: TRBV29-1
CDR3 protein: CSVEDLGGVATQETQYF
CDR3 DNA: TGCAGCGTTGAAGATCTGGGTGGTGTGGCCACCCAAGAGACCCAGTACTTC

D gene: NA
clone size: few
J gene: TRBJ1-1
V gene: TRBV18
CDR3 protein: CASSPLGPGGTEAFF
CDR3 DNA: TGTGCCAGCTCACCATTGGGACCCGGAGGCACTGAAGCTTTCTTT

D gene: TRBD2
clone size: few
J gene: TRBJ2-1
V gene: TRBV7-9
CDR3 protein: CASIYGLAGNEQFF
CDR3 DNA: TGTGCCAGCATCTACGGACTAGCGGGCAATGAGCAGTTCTTC

D gene: TRBD1
clone size: few
J gene: TRBJ1-2
V gene: TRBV7-2
CDR3 protein: CASSLAGTGQYGYTF
CDR3 DNA: TGTGCCAGCAGCTTAGCCGGGACAGGGCAATATGGCTACACCTTC

D gene: TRBD2
clone size: NA
J gene: TRBJ2-1
V gene: TRBV12-3/TRBV12-4
CDR3 protein: CASTGFSGGPNEQFF
CDR3 DNA: TGTGCCAGCACCGGCTTCTCGGGGGGGCCCAATGAGCAGTTCTTC

D gene: NA
clone size: NA
J gene: TRBJ2-5
V gene: TRBV7-8
CDR3 protein: CASSPPASEEETQYF
CDR3 DNA: TGTGCCAGCAGTCCTCCCGCTAGCGAAGAAGAGACCCAGTACTTC

D gene: NA
clone size: few
J gene: TRBJ2-7
V gene: TRBV4-2
CDR3 protein: CASSQEQGYEQYF
CDR3 DNA: TGTGCCAGCAGCCAAGAACAGGGTTACGAGCAGTACTTC